These 20 T cell receptor beta chains came from one sample sequenced in a study of T-cell reconstitution after alpha-beta-depleted transplantation in children. The TCRbeta library incorporated unique molecular identifiers. MiXCR, run by TCRdb on the PCR reads, gives a single entry per CDR3 protein. The sample yields 200,000 to 250,000 distinct CDR3 sequences, 12% seen once. The sequencing here drew on PBMCs from the stem cell graft donor, taken from the stem cell graft. All receptors derive from a human donor who donated a stem cell graft to a child with acute lymphoblastic leukemia.

This clonotype was found many times. This chain connects TRBV29-1 to TRBJ2-5; 8 nucleotides agree with TRBD1. V lost 6 bases and J lost 4; bases outside the gene matches: 4. The CDR3 length is 12 residues. CDR1 and CDR2 from the germline V gene are SQVTM and ANQGSEA. The CDR3 protein is CSVLTGGETQYF. The CDR3 coding sequence is TGCAGCGTACTAACAGGGGGAGAGACCCAGTACTTC.

The chain is built from TRBV19 and TRBJ1-2; possibly TRBD1 for D (6 bases). Germline V gene lookup returns CDR1 LNHDA and CDR2 SQIVND (reference sequence). The CDR3 totals 13 residues. V was shortened by 3 bases and J by 4 bases, with 9 bases between the two germline ends. The DNA of the CDR3 is TGTGCCAGTAGTATGGGGGGCCTCTATGGCTACACCTTC. This codes for CASSMGGLYGYTF.

This clonotype has ten or more counts. This chain joins TRBV5-1 and TRBJ2-7; the D gene is possibly TRBD2 (6 bases). In germline, CDR1 is SGHRS, CDR2 YFSETQ. V was shortened by 0 bases and J by 6 bases, with 16 bases between the two germline ends. This CDR3 spans 15 amino acids. CDR3 in DNA: TGCGCCAGCAGCTTGGACAGGCCCCGGGGGAGCGAGCAGTACTTC. As protein: CASSLDRPRGSEQYF.

This clonotype came up a few times. V usage is TRBV18 and J usage is TRBJ2-3; D is unclear. The germline V gene encodes CDR1 KGHSH and CDR2 LQKENI. V lost 6 bases to trimming and J lost 4 bases, with 20 bases between them. This CDR3 contains 16 residues. The CDR3 nucleotides are TGTGCCAGCTCCCATATCGGCAACTCCCCCTCAGATACGCAGTATTTT. This codes for CASSHIGNSPSDTQYF.

This clonotype occurred many times. The chain joins TRBV29-1 to TRBJ2-7; 7 bases are a match to TRBD2. Trimming took 4 bases from V and 7 from J; bases not matched to a gene: 13. There are 14 residues in the CDR3. Germline CDR1 reads SQVTM; CDR2 reads ANQGSEA. This chain's CDR3 is CSVVALRESGEQYF. The CDR3 DNA reads as TGCAGCGTTGTGGCATTGCGGGAGTCGGGTGAGCAGTACTTC.

This sequence joins TRBV28 and TRBJ2-2; 13 bases align to TRBD2. V was clipped by 5 bases and J by 4 bases; unmatched bases: 10. The CDR3 runs 18 residues. Germline CDR1 reads MDHEN; CDR2 reads SYDVKM. In DNA, the CDR3 is TGTGCCAGCAGTCCACTAGCGGGAGGGACGGGGGGCACCGGGGAGCTGTTTTTT. Translating it yields CASSPLAGGTGGTGELFF.

This clonotype was seen at least ten times. This sequence joins TRBV10-3 and TRBJ2-2; 9 bases are shared with TRBD2. With 4 bases clipped from V and 1 base from J, the junction kept 7 bases outside the gene matches. The germline CDR1 and CDR2 sequences are ENHRY and SYGVKD. CDR3 length: 17 residues. CDR3 DNA sequence: TGTGCCATCAGTGCGATTAGCGGGAGAGAGAACACCGGGGAGCTGTTTTTT. This codes for CAISAISGRENTGELFF.

Worth noting for this clonotype: Since a much larger clone is just one base distant, this may be a read error. CDR3: CASSLGQGVNDQYF. CDR3 DNA sequence: TGTGCCAGCAGCCTAGGACAGGGGGTCAACGACCAGTACTTC. The V call is TRBV7-2, the J call TRBJ2-7, with TRBD1 matching over 10 bases. The CDR3 runs to 14 residues. Germline V gives CDR1 SGHTA, CDR2 FQGNSA.

This clonotype was seen many times. Since the CDR3 does not end with the conserved phenylalanine or tryptophan, this likely comes from a read error. Because the CDR3's place on the DNA is in doubt, the DNA is left out and the CDR3 is given as listed by TCRdb. This rearrangement joins TRBV6-6 to TRBJ2-3; the table names TRBD1, a call not compared with the DNA. CDR1 is MNHNY and CDR2 is SVGAGI in the germline V gene (reference sequence). The CDR3 has 10 amino acids, counting both end residues. CDR3 amino acids: CASSGGQKEL.

This clonotype was observed many times. The chain couples TRBV27 to TRBJ2-1; D might be TRBD1 (6 bases). Looked up from germline, CDR1 is MNHEY and CDR2 is SMNVEV (reference sequence). This CDR3 has 12 residues. Trimming took off 10 bases at V and 4 bases at J, with 11 bases between the two ends. The CDR3 DNA sequence: TGTGCCACCTGGACAGAATACAATGAGCAGTTCTTC. Translated: CATWTEYNEQFF.

In this sample, this clonotype turned up a few times. V and J are TRBV20-1 and TRBJ2-6, with D perhaps matching TRBD1 (5 bases). From germline, CDR1 is DFQATT and CDR2 SNEGSKA (reference sequence). The CDR3 contains 14 residues. Trimming took 6 bases from V and 0 from J, leaving 9 bases between them. DNA for the CDR3: TGCAGTGCCGACAGCCACTCTGGGGCCAACGTCCTGACTTTC. Protein sequence: CSADSHSGANVLTF.

Many counts were recorded for this clonotype. This chain uses TRBV6-5 with TRBJ2-3; tentative D call: TRBD2 (6 bases). V was shortened by 4 bases and J by 4 bases, with 18 bases between the two germline ends. This CDR3 spans 16 amino acids. Germline CDR1 reads MNHEY; CDR2 reads SVGAGI. CDR3: CASSSSGTPGADTQYF. The CDR3 nucleotides read TGTGCCAGCAGTTCCTCCGGGACCCCGGGGGCAGATACGCAGTATTTT.

With regard to this clonotype: A clone one base away is much larger, so this may be a read error. V is TRBV20-1 and J is TRBJ2-1; D perhaps matches TRBD2 (7 bases). Germline V CDR1 and CDR2: DFQATT, SNEGSKA (reference sequence). This CDR3 has 15 residues. CDR3 region: CSARDGGGSYDEQFF. CDR3 nucleotides: TGCAGTGCTAGAGATGGGGGGGGCTCCTACGATGAGCAGTTCTTC.

This clonotype has at least ten counts. The V call is TRBV20-1, the J call TRBJ1-1, with TRBD1 as a possible D gene (6 bases). Germline CDR1 and CDR2: DFQATT and SNEGSKA (reference sequence). This CDR3 has 15 amino acids. Trimming stripped 0 bases from V and 4 bases from J, with 15 bases between. The chain's CDR3 is CSAREVRGTVTEAFF. CDR3 in DNA: TGCAGTGCTAGAGAGGTTAGGGGGACGGTCACTGAAGCTTTCTTT.

This clonotype was counted ten times or more. The chain joins TRBV27 to TRBJ1-1, with D perhaps TRBD1 (5 bases). V shed 8 bases and J shed 4 bases, with 20 bases lying between them. This CDR3 is built from 15 residues. The germline gives CDR1 MNHEY, CDR2 SMNVEV (reference sequence). CDR3 sequence: CASQTGRTTSTEAFF. CDR3 in DNA: TGTGCCAGCCAGACGGGACGTACCACTAGCACTGAAGCTTTCTTT.

On this clonotype itself: This may stem from a read error, because a much larger clone lies one nucleotide away. The V and J genes are TRBV28 and TRBJ2-2, with D perhaps TRBD1 (6 bases). There are 14 residues in the CDR3. CDR1 and CDR2 from the germline V gene are MDHEN and SYDVKM. CDR3 in amino acids: CARRAGANNGELFF. CDR3 DNA sequence: TGTGCCAGACGAGCAGGGGCGAACAACGGGGAGCTGTTTTTT.

This clonotype was observed many times. V and J are TRBV20-1 and TRBJ1-2; 7 bases match TRBD1. V dropped 3 bases and J dropped 1; count of bases not matched to a gene: 5. CDR1 is DFQATT and CDR2 is SNEGSKA in the germline V gene (reference sequence). The CDR3 spans 14 residues. The CDR3, as DNA: TGCAGTGCTAGTCGGGACAGTTTTAACTATGGCTACACCTTC. Amino acid sequence: CSASRDSFNYGYTF.

This clonotype came up many times. The genes are TRBV7-2 and TRBJ1-6, with 7 bases that match TRBD1. The CDR3 is 15 amino acids. Germline CDR1 SGHTA, CDR2 FQGNSA. V trimming: 6 bases; J trimming: 6 bases; junction bases outside the gene matches: 8. The CDR3 region has the DNA TGTGCCAGCAGTCCTTCCGGGACAGCTAATTCACCCCTCCACTTT. Translating it yields CASSPSGTANSPLHF.

Many counts were recorded for this clonotype. One junction end does not reproduce the germline sequence, and a read error may be involved. The chain joins TRBV3-1 to TRBJ1-1; unclear D gene. The CDR3 spans 14 residues. The germline V gene has CDR1 LGHDT and CDR2 YNNKEL (reference sequence). The CDR3 coding sequence is TGTGCCAGCAGCCGGAATCACGGAGTACCTGAGGCTTTCTTT. Translated: CASSRNHGVPEAFF.

This clonotype was detected many times. This CDR3 is CASSPSAYEQYF. For the CDR3, the DNA is TGTGCCAGCAGTCCCTCGGCCTACGAGCAGTACTTC. This chain links TRBV28 with TRBJ2-7; D is unclear. The CDR3 sequence is 12 residues long. Between the trimmed V and J ends, which lost 5 bases and 2 bases, there was a span of 7 bases. The germline V gene has CDR1 MDHEN and CDR2 SYDVKM.